The 23 T cell receptor beta chains listed next were all sequenced from one sample in a study of T cell changes during pregnancy in multiple sclerosis. The method was immunoSEQ multiplex PCR; TCRdb's version includes in-frame clones alone and lacks a portion of them. Among about 40,000 clones listed, around nine tenths were seen once. The sample consisted of CD4+ T cells from peripheral blood mononuclear cells, taken before pregnancy. These receptors were taken from a female donor with multiple sclerosis, enrolled in a pregnancy study.

Only a few counts were recorded for this clone. The chain joins TRBV19 to TRBJ1-5; 8 bases map to TRBD1. Germline values: CDR1 LNHDA, CDR2 SQIVND (reference sequence). V gave up 8 bases and J gave up 2 bases; unmatched junction bases: 5. The CDR3 has 14 amino acids. CDR3 coding DNA: TGTGCCAGTTGGGCGACAGGGGGCAATCAGCCCCAGCATTTT. It codes for CASWATGGNQPQHF.

This chain links TRBV15 with TRBJ2-7; 7 bases are a match to TRBD1. The CDR3 spans 15 residues. V was clipped by 0 bases and J by 2 bases; unmatched bases: 4. Germline lookup yields CDR1 LNHNV and CDR2 YYDKDF (reference sequence). CDR3 region: CATSREPQGAYEQYF. The CDR3 DNA is TGTGCCACCAGCAGAGAACCTCAGGGGGCCTACGAGCAGTACTTC.

The chain carries TRBV5-4 and TRBJ1-3; a weak D match, TRBD1 (6 bases). The CDR3 is made up of 14 amino acids. Between the trimmed V and J ends, which lost 2 bases and 5 bases, there was a span of 11 bases. The germline CDR1 and CDR2 sequences are SGHNT and YYREEE (reference sequence). CDR3 nucleotides: TGTGCCAGCAGCTTTGGGGGCCGGAGAAACACCATATATTTT. It encodes CASSFGGRRNTIYF.

This clone was detected only a few times. V and J are TRBV2 and TRBJ1-2; tentative D call: TRBD1 (6 bases). There are 14 residues in the CDR3. Germline V gives CDR1 SNHLY, CDR2 FYNNEI. The V and J ends lost 4 bases and 4 bases respectively, with 13 bases between them. The CDR3: CASSGRGGLYGYTF. DNA of the CDR3: TGTGCCAGCAGTGGAAGGGGGGGCCTCTATGGCTACACCTTC.

CDR3: CASSWGQGNSPLHF. In nucleotides, the CDR3 is TGTGCCAGCAGTTGGGGACAGGGGAATTCACCCCTCCACTTT. The chain is built from TRBV28 and TRBJ1-6, with TRBD1 matching over 10 bases. Germline CDR1 reads MDHEN; CDR2 reads SYDVKM. CDR3 length equals 14 residues. V gave up 4 bases and J gave up 7 bases; unmatched junction bases: 1.

The V call is TRBV11-2, the J call TRBJ2-1; D ambiguous. Per germline, CDR1 SGHAT and CDR2 FQNNGV. The CDR3 sequence is 13 residues long. Trimming pared 1 base from V and 8 bases from J, leaving 9 bases between. The CDR3 bases are TGTGCCAGCAGCTTAGGCGATATAGATGAGCAGTTCTTC. It encodes CASSLGDIDEQFF.

The chain has TRBV7-3 and TRBJ1-5; 11 bases fit TRBD1. Germline CDR1 and CDR2: SGHTA and FQGTGA. Trimming took 2 bases from V and 0 from J; bases not matched to a gene: 9. The CDR3 is 19 amino acids. The CDR3 spells CASSLQDRGHPFSNQPQHF. In DNA, the CDR3 is TGTGCCAGCAGCTTACAGGACAGGGGGCATCCCTTTAGCAATCAGCCCCAGCATTTT.

The V gene is TRBV19, the J gene TRBJ2-1; possible D gene TRBD2, 5 bases. Trimming removed 0 bases at V and 13 bases at J, with 16 bases between. The CDR3 runs 14 residues. Germline CDR1 reads LNHDA; CDR2 reads SQIVND (reference sequence). CDR3 DNA: TGTGCCAGTAGTATAGAAGGGAGCGGAAGAAGTCAGTTCTTC. It specifies CASSIEGSGRSQFF.

The chain combines TRBV5-1 with TRBJ1-1; the D is unclear. The CDR3 is 15 residues long. V dropped 1 base and J dropped 1 base, with 11 bases sitting between them. Germline CDR1 and CDR2: SGHRS and YFSETQ. The CDR3 here is CASSLSGVSNTEAFF. As DNA, the CDR3 is TGCGCCAGCAGCTTGAGTGGAGTTTCGAACACTGAAGCTTTCTTT.

This clone came up once. V and J are TRBV2 and TRBJ1-1, with 7 bases matching TRBD1. Germline loops: CDR1 SNHLY, CDR2 FYNNEI. Trimming removed 0 bases from V and 5 bases from J; junction bases left unmatched: 9. This CDR3 is 16 amino acids long. The CDR3 DNA reads TGTGCCAGCAGTGAAGCGCTTGGCAGGGGGAATACTGAAGCTTTCTTT. Protein product: CASSEALGRGNTEAFF.

The chain joins TRBV2 to TRBJ1-1, with D possibly TRBD1 on 5 matching bases. This CDR3 contains 15 residues. The V gene's germline CDR1 is SNHLY and CDR2 FYNNEI. Trimming shortened V by 4 bases and J by 7 bases, and 19 bases separated the two germline ends. The CDR3 reads CASSVMVWAGYEAFF. The CDR3 DNA reads TGTGCCAGCAGTGTCATGGTTTGGGCAGGGTATGAAGCTTTCTTT. Together with reference TRBV2 and TRBJ1-1, the CDR3 gives the full variable domain: EPEVTQTPSHQVTQMGQEVILRCVPISNHLYFYWYRQILGQKVEFLVSFYNNEISEKSEIFDDQFSVERPDGSNFTLKIRSTKLEDSAMYFCASSVMVWAGYEAFFGQGTRLTVV.

The chain recombines TRBV18 with TRBJ1-6; D call uncertain. V lost 4 bases to trimming and J lost 2 bases, with 6 bases between them. The germline V gene has CDR1 KGHSH and CDR2 LQKENI. The CDR3 has 14 amino acids. DNA for the CDR3: TGTGCCAGCTCACGAGAAACCTATAATTCACCCCTCCACTTT. Residues: CASSRETYNSPLHF.

A single count supports this clone. The chain has TRBV5-1 and TRBJ2-1, with 8 nucleotides matching TRBD1. The CDR3 runs 14 residues. From germline, CDR1 is SGHRS and CDR2 YFSETQ. With V trimmed by 3 bases and J by 5 bases, 4 bases remained unmatched. The CDR3 spells CASSSGQVNNEQFF. In nucleotides, the CDR3 is TGCGCCAGCAGCTCGGGACAGGTTAACAATGAGCAGTTCTTC. The whole variable domain, remainder taken from reference TRBV5-1 and TRBJ2-1, is KAGVTQTPRYLIKTRGQQVTLSCSPISGHRSVSWYQQTPGQGLQFLFEYFSETQRNKGNFPGRFSGRQFSNSRSEMNVSTLELGDSALYLCASSSGQVNNEQFFGPGTRLTVL.

V usage is TRBV5-1 and J usage is TRBJ1-1; no definite D call. Trimming removed 0 bases from V and 6 bases from J, with 15 bases in between. This CDR3 has 15 residues. From germline, CDR1 is SGHRS and CDR2 YFSETQ. As DNA, the CDR3 is TGCGCCAGCAGCTTGGCACGGGGTTTTGCGGCTGAAGCTTTCTTT. It codes for CASSLARGFAAEAFF.

In this sample, this clone is medium-sized. The CDR3 region has the DNA TGTGCCTGGAGTGTACTCGAGGCGGCCGCTTTATACACTGAAGCTTTCTTT. Amino acids: CAWSVLEAAALYTEAFF. The rearrangement joins TRBV30 to TRBJ1-1; no firm D call. The CDR3 is made up of 17 amino acids. V was pared by 0 bases and J by 3 bases, with 20 bases between. Per germline, CDR1 GTSNPN and CDR2 SVGIG (reference sequence).

The genes are TRBV7-2 and TRBJ2-5; no definite D call. This CDR3 spans 13 amino acids. V lost 2 bases and J 4 bases, leaving 8 bases between the germline ends. Germline CDR1 and CDR2: SGHTA and FQGNSA. The CDR3 loop reads CASSLFSRETQYF. Written as DNA, the CDR3 is TGTGCCAGCAGCTTATTCTCCCGAGAGACCCAGTACTTC.

V and J are TRBV7-3 and TRBJ1-1, with TRBD1 matching 7 bases. V gave up 6 bases and J gave up 4 bases; unmatched junction bases: 5. The CDR3 is 13 amino acids. Per germline, CDR1 SGHTA and CDR2 FQGTGA. CDR3 region: CASRDTGATEAFF. The CDR3 bases are TGTGCCAGCAGAGATACAGGGGCCACTGAAGCTTTCTTT.

The V call is TRBV6-6, the J call TRBJ2-3, with TRBD2 matching over 12 bases. The CDR3 loop spans 15 amino acids. CDR1 is MNHNY, CDR2 SVGAGI, per germline (reference sequence). J lost 3 bases, V lost 5 bases, and 3 bases had no gene match. Written as DNA, the CDR3 is TGTGCCAGCAGTGCTAGCGGGGGGGATACAGATACGCAGTATTTT. It codes for CASSASGGDTDTQYF.

V and J are TRBV27 and TRBJ2-7; 14 bases line up with TRBD2. Germline CDR1 and CDR2: MNHEY and SMNVEV (reference sequence). V shed 4 bases and J 4 bases; nucleotides not matched to a gene: 9. This CDR3 is 17 amino acids long. The CDR3 region has the DNA TGTGCCAGCAGTTCCCGACTAGCGGGGGGGCCATTATACGAGCAGTACTTC. This sequence encodes CASSSRLAGGPLYEQYF.

The chain combines TRBV10-2 with TRBJ2-7; 9 bases match TRBD1. V shed 5 bases, J shed 4 bases, and the junction held 6 bases outside the gene matches. Germline V gene sequence: CDR1 WSHSY, CDR2 SAAADI. The CDR3 consists of 14 residues. The CDR3 loop is CASSLTGGGYEQYF. The CDR3 bases are TGCGCCAGCAGTTTGACAGGGGGAGGTTACGAGCAGTACTTC.

This sequence joins TRBV18 and TRBJ1-5; D not resolved. The CDR3 has 14 amino acids. Deletions cut 6 bases from V and 2 bases from J, with 11 bases between. Germline V gene data show CDR1 as KGHSH and CDR2 as LQKENI. The CDR3 DNA is TGTGCCAGCTCTCCCTCCGCAGGCAATCAGCCCCAGCATTTT. It encodes CASSPSAGNQPQHF.

The V and J genes are TRBV28 and TRBJ2-7; D is uncertain. V was shortened by 8 bases and J by 0 bases, with 8 bases between the two germline ends. CDR3 size: 12 residues. Germline assignment: CDR1 MDHEN and CDR2 SYDVKM. CDR3 nucleotide sequence: TGTGCCAGCCAGCGCAGCTCCTACGAGCAGTACTTC. This sequence encodes CASQRSSYEQYF.

The V and J genes are TRBV29-1 and TRBJ2-3; TRBD2 aligns across 8 bases. CDR1 SQVTM and CDR2 ANQGSEA come from the germline V gene. The CDR3 sequence is 12 residues long. V lost 4 bases, J lost 13 bases, and 10 bases stayed unmatched. The CDR3: CSVGGAGGREYF. DNA for the CDR3: TGCAGCGTTGGGGGGGCGGGGGGAAGGGAGTATTTT.